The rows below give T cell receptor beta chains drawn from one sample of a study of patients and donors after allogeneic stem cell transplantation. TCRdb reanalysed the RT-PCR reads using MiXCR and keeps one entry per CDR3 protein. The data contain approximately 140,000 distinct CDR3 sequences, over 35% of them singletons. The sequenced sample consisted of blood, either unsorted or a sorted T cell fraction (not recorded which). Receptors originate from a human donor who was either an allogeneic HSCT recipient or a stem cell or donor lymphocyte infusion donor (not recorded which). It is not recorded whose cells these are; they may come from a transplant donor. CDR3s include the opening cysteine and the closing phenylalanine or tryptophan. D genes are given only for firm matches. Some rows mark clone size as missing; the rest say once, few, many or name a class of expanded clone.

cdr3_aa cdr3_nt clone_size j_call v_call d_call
CASSFDAGGFHYEQYF TGTGCCAGCAGTTTCGACGCGGGGGGGTTTCATTACGAGCAGTACTTC NA TRBJ2-7 TRBV12-3/TRBV12-4 TRBD2
CASSSLRGLRPPTEAFF TGTGCCAGCAGTTCGCTGAGGGGGCTCAGACCTCCCACTGAAGCTTTCTTT few TRBJ1-1 TRBV27 TRBD1
CASSSSGTRGFF TGTGCCAGCAGTTCCTCCGGGACTAGGGGGTTCTTC few TRBJ2-1 TRBV12-3/TRBV12-4 TRBD2
CASSSPGHLSNYGYTF TGTGCCAGCAGCTCCCCCGGTCATCTCTCTAACTATGGCTACACCTTC NA TRBJ1-2 TRBV7-2 NA
CASSFQGNQPQHF TGTGCCAGCAGCTTTCAGGGGAATCAGCCCCAGCATTTT many TRBJ1-5 TRBV7-9 NA
CASSPTQLGSRNEQFF TGTGCCAGCAGCCCAACACAGCTGGGTAGCAGGAATGAGCAGTTCTTC NA TRBJ2-1 TRBV11-2 NA
CASGRLGTGGYTF TGTGCCAGCGGACGCCTGGGCACGGGGGGCTACACCTTC NA TRBJ1-2 TRBV7-2 NA
CASSFGGPEETQYF TGCGCCAGCAGCTTCGGAGGGCCGGAAGAGACCCAGTACTTC NA TRBJ2-5 TRBV5-1 NA
CASSLSGVTNEKLFF TGTGCCAGCAGCTTAAGCGGGGTAACTAATGAAAAACTGTTTTTT NA TRBJ1-4 TRBV7-2 NA
CASRGLGAYEQYF TGTGCCAGCAGGGGACTAGGCGCGTACGAGCAGTACTTC NA TRBJ2-7 TRBV12-3/TRBV12-4 TRBD2
CASSLGQGTNYGYTF TGCGCCAGCAGCTTGGGGCAGGGGACGAACTATGGCTACACCTTC NA TRBJ1-2 TRBV5-1 NA
CASSLEGWVNTEAFF TGTGCCAGCAGCTTGGAGGGCTGGGTAAACACTGAAGCTTTCTTT NA TRBJ1-1 TRBV5-6 NA
CASSGTDVYDTQYF TGTGCCAGCAGTGGGACAGATGTTTACGATACGCAGTATTTT few TRBJ2-3 TRBV2 NA
CASSVGTGLNSPIHF TGTGCCAGCAGCGTCGGGACAGGACTCAATTCACCCATCCACTTT NA TRBJ1-6 TRBV9 TRBD1
CASSQKDRVNTEAFF TGTGCCAGCAGCCAGAAGGACAGGGTGAACACTGAAGCTTTCTTT few TRBJ1-1 TRBV3-1 TRBD1
CASTMVPSHVTQHF TGTGCCAGCACCATGGTCCCGAGCCATGTGACCCAGCATTTT many TRBJ1-5 TRBV27 NA
CASSGLHTDTQYF TGTGCCAGCAGCGGACTTCACACAGATACGCAGTATTTT NA TRBJ2-3 TRBV9 NA
CASTQGLSTDTQYF TGCGCCAGCACACAGGGACTTAGCACAGATACGCAGTATTTT NA TRBJ2-3 TRBV5-1 NA
CASSLAGWLDNSPLHF TGTGCCAGCAGTTTAGCGGGTTGGCTGGATAATTCACCCCTCCACTTT few TRBJ1-6 TRBV12-3/TRBV12-4 NA
CSVSRTGGVNTEAFF TGCAGCGTATCCCGGACAGGGGGTGTGAACACTGAAGCTTTCTTT few TRBJ1-1 TRBV29-1 TRBD1
CASSPKGSGIEQYF TGTGCCAGCAGCCCCAAGGGGAGTGGGATCGAGCAGTACTTC NA TRBJ2-7 TRBV9 NA
CASSYSKTGGFTEAFF TGTGCCAGCAGTTACTCGAAGACAGGAGGATTCACTGAAGCTTTCTTT NA TRBJ1-1 TRBV6-5 NA
CASSLGPGNTGELFF TGTGCCAGCAGTTTAGGTCCCGGGAACACCGGGGAGCTGTTTTTT few TRBJ2-2 TRBV27 NA
CASSLGGGESSPLHF TGTGCCAGCAGCTTGGGAGGGGGCGAGAGTTCACCCCTCCACTTT NA TRBJ1-6 TRBV5-5 TRBD1
CASSRGQVMNTGELFF TGCGCCAGCAGCCGCGGACAGGTGATGAACACCGGGGAGCTGTTTTTT NA TRBJ2-2 TRBV5-1 TRBD1
CASSYSTDTQYF TGCGCCAGCAGCTACAGCACAGATACGCAGTATTTT few TRBJ2-3 TRBV5-1 NA
CSATTGVNTEAFF TGCAGTGCCACGACAGGGGTGAACACTGAAGCTTTCTTT NA TRBJ1-1 TRBV20-1 TRBD1
CASSPPVGSGANVLTF TGTGCCAGCAGTCCCCCCGTTGGCTCTGGGGCCAACGTCCTGACTTTC few TRBJ2-6 TRBV28 NA
CASSHHQGTDTQYF TGCGCCAGCAGCCATCATCAGGGTACAGATACGCAGTATTTT NA TRBJ2-3 TRBV4-1 NA
CASSFLQETQYF TGCGCCAGCAGCTTCCTCCAAGAGACCCAGTACTTC NA TRBJ2-5 TRBV5-1 NA
CAISETGYGYTF TGTGCCATCAGTGAGACAGGCTATGGCTACACCTTC NA TRBJ1-2 TRBV10-3 NA
CASSLSFTGGDEQFF TGTGCCAGCAGCTTAAGTTTCACAGGGGGCGATGAGCAGTTCTTC NA TRBJ2-1 TRBV11-2 TRBD1
CASIGLGGYTF TGTGCCAGCATAGGGCTGGGAGGCTACACCTTC NA TRBJ1-2 TRBV12-3/TRBV12-4 NA
CASSLVPGGQLGETQYF TGTGCCAGCAGCTTGGTGCCGGGGGGGCAACTAGGGGAGACCCAGTACTTC NA TRBJ2-5 TRBV5-6 TRBD2
CASSPDRSWTEAFF TGTGCCAGCAGCCCCGACAGGTCGTGGACTGAAGCTTTCTTT NA TRBJ1-1 TRBV5-6 NA
CASSLVRANVLTF TGTGCCAGCAGTTTAGTGAGGGCCAACGTCCTGACTTTC NA TRBJ2-6 TRBV12-3/TRBV12-4 NA
CASSGRQGAVYEQYF TGTGCCAGCAGCGGCCGACAGGGGGCAGTTTACGAGCAGTACTTC once TRBJ2-7 TRBV9 TRBD1
CASTGDRGYGYTF TGTGCCAGCACCGGGGACAGGGGATATGGCTACACCTTC NA TRBJ1-2 TRBV12-3/TRBV12-4 TRBD1
CASPPRGLNTEAFF TGTGCCAGCCCTCCTCGGGGATTGAACACTGAAGCTTTCTTT NA TRBJ1-1 TRBV3-1 NA
CSVEMNTEAFF TGCAGCGTTGAGATGAACACTGAAGCTTTCTTT many TRBJ1-1 TRBV29-1 NA
CASSAPAQETQYF TGTGCCAGCAGCGCACCCGCACAAGAGACCCAGTACTTC NA TRBJ2-5 TRBV9 NA
CASKGNTIYF TGTGCCAGCAAAGGAAACACCATATATTTT few TRBJ1-3 TRBV4-2 NA
CSVEGGDRDRYGYTF TGCAGCGTTGAGGGGGGTGACAGGGATAGGTATGGCTACACCTTC NA TRBJ1-2 TRBV29-1 TRBD1
CASSHMDRPNRGYTF TGTGCCAGCAGTCACATGGACAGACCCAATAGGGGCTACACCTTC once TRBJ1-2 TRBV6-8 NA
CASSLRTSYEQYF TGTGCCAGCAGTCTGCGGACCTCCTACGAGCAGTACTTC NA TRBJ2-7 TRBV27 NA
CASSLAWGQAGYTF TGTGCCAGCAGTTTAGCCTGGGGACAGGCCGGCTACACCTTC NA TRBJ1-2 TRBV12-3/TRBV12-4 TRBD1
CASSLRSTDYGYTF TGTGCCAGCAGTTTAAGATCGACAGACTATGGCTACACCTTC NA TRBJ1-2 TRBV12-3/TRBV12-4 NA
CASSVVDRIGTEAFF TGTGCCAGCAGCGTAGTAGACAGGATAGGCACTGAAGCTTTCTTT few TRBJ1-1 TRBV9 NA
CASSLGRRGDTEAFF TGTGCCAGCAGCTTAGGGCGCAGGGGGGACACTGAAGCTTTCTTT few TRBJ1-1 TRBV7-9 TRBD1
CASRLGSSGANVLTF TGTGCCAGCAGACTTGGGAGTTCTGGGGCCAACGTCCTGACTTTC NA TRBJ2-6 TRBV28 NA
CASSVEYRLEGHSPLHF TGTGCCAGCAGCGTAGAATACCGTCTTGAGGGACATTCACCCCTCCACTTT few TRBJ1-6 TRBV9 NA
CASRRQYHSNQPQHF TGTGCCAGCAGACGACAGTACCATAGCAATCAGCCCCAGCATTTT NA TRBJ1-5 TRBV6-1 NA